Shown below are 4 T cell receptor beta chains from a single sample sequenced in a study of control samples from healthy donors and cancer patients. Sequenced by immunoSEQ multiplex PCR; TCRdb stores in-frame clones only, minus some. The sample consists of 45,000 to 60,000 clones, 94% of them appearing once. Sequencing was carried out using blood. The receptor set was obtained from a man under 40 in good health.

The rearrangement joins TRBV5-1 to TRBJ2-7; 10 bases agree with TRBD1. Trimming took 4 bases from V and 2 from J; bases not matched to a gene: 6. From germline, CDR1 is SGHRS and CDR2 YFSETQ. CDR3 length equals 15 residues. The CDR3 spells CASSIQDRGAYEQYF. For the CDR3, the DNA is TGCGCCAGCAGCATACAGGACAGGGGGGCCTACGAGCAGTACTTC.

The rearrangement uses TRBV7-9 and TRBJ1-4, with no clear D. There are 13 residues in the CDR3. CDR1 and CDR2 (germline): SEHNR, FQNEAQ (reference sequence). Trimming stripped 5 bases from V and 8 bases from J, with 12 bases between. The CDR3 sequence is CASSPPWREKLFF. The CDR3 DNA is TGTGCCAGCAGCCCCCCGTGGCGGGAAAAACTGTTTTTT.

The rearrangement uses TRBV24-1 and TRBJ1-5; 9 bases are a match to TRBD1. CDR1 is KGHDR, CDR2 SFDVKD, per germline. The CDR3 is 14 residues long. With 9 bases clipped from V and 6 bases from J, the junction kept 8 bases outside the gene matches. CDR3 nucleotide sequence: TGTGCCACCGGGACAGGGAGAGTCGGTCAGCCCCAGCATTTT. It translates to CATGTGRVGQPQHF.

The chain recombines TRBV6-6 with TRBJ1-2; D gene uncertain. Germline CDR1 is MNHNY and CDR2 is SVGAGI (reference sequence). The CDR3 sequence is 13 residues long. Trimming took 0 bases from V and 6 from J, leaving 8 bases between them. The CDR3 DNA reads as TGTGCCAGCAGTTACTCCCAGTTGGATGGCTACACCTTC. Its translation is CASSYSQLDGYTF.